These 21 T cell receptor beta chains originate from one sample sequenced in a study of blood T cells in healthy people across ages. Using a J-beta primer mix together with a sample-barcoded 5' primer, a second PCR was run for 7 to 11 cycles. TCRdb re-called the 5' RACE reads through MiXCR, storing one row per CDR3 protein. The sample lists about 1,600,000 distinct CDR3 sequences; 42% were seen once. Sequencing input: blood. The receptors here all came from a woman under 30 in good health.

A few counts support this clonotype. The chain is built from TRBV3-1 and TRBJ2-7; TRBD1 or TRBD2 may be the D gene (5 bases each). The germline gives CDR1 LGHDT, CDR2 YNNKEL (reference sequence). Trimming removed 3 bases at V and 2 bases at J, with 11 bases between. The CDR3 loop spans 14 amino acids. CDR3 DNA: TGTGCCAGCAGCCAGTGGACGGGACCCTACGAGCAGTACTTC. Translating it yields CASSQWTGPYEQYF.

The chain combines TRBV20-1 with TRBJ2-2; 12 nucleotides line up with TRBD2. V lost 4 bases to trimming and J lost 7 bases; unmatched junction nucleotides: 4. Germline lookup yields CDR1 DFQATT and CDR2 SNEGSKA (reference sequence). There are 14 residues in the CDR3. The CDR3 is CSATSGREVGELFF. The DNA for the CDR3 is TGCAGTGCTACTAGCGGGAGGGAGGTCGGGGAGCTGTTTTTT.

This clonotype appeared a few times. One junction end disagrees with the germline gene, perhaps due to a read error. The chain employs TRBV3-1 and TRBJ1-1, with no clear D. The CDR3 is 14 amino acids. CDR1 is LGHDT and CDR2 is YNNKEL in the germline V gene (reference sequence). CDR3 nucleotide sequence: TGTGCCAGCAGGCAAGCGGGCGGAAACACTGAAGCTTTCTTT. Protein product: CASRQAGGNTEAFF.

The chain couples TRBV27 to TRBJ2-7; D perhaps matches TRBD1 (6 bases). The CDR3 runs to 14 residues. CDR1 is MNHEY, CDR2 SMNVEV, per germline (reference sequence). V lost 6 bases and J lost 2, with 14 bases in between. CDR3 in amino acids: CASRTGPGPYEQYF. The DNA of the CDR3 is TGTGCCAGCAGGACAGGTCCGGGGCCCTACGAGCAGTACTTC.

The chain carries TRBV12-3 or TRBV12-4 and TRBJ1-3; TRBD1 aligns across 8 bases. J was trimmed by 2 bases and V by 8 bases; bases with no gene match: 5. The CDR3 length is 14 residues. The chain's CDR3 is CASSDREAGNTIYF. The CDR3 nucleotides read TGTGCCAGCTCGGACAGGGAGGCTGGAAACACCATATATTTT.

The chain uses TRBV20-1 and TRBJ1-1; TRBD1 agrees at 7 bases. With V trimmed by 7 bases and J by 3 bases, 8 bases remained unmatched. The CDR3 contains 13 residues. CDR1 and CDR2 (germline): DFQATT, SNEGSKA (reference sequence). The CDR3: CSVSSGGDTEAFF. DNA for the CDR3: TGCAGTGTGAGTTCAGGGGGGGACACTGAAGCTTTCTTT.

V and J are TRBV4-2 and TRBJ2-1; 7 nucleotides agree with TRBD2. This CDR3 is 15 amino acids long. Germline trimming cut 5 bases from V and 7 bases from J; bases unmatched to any gene: 11. Germline CDR1 and CDR2: LGHNA and YNFKEQ. The CDR3 is CASSNRLASRNEQFF. CDR3 DNA sequence: TGTGCCAGCAGCAATCGACTAGCCTCACGAAATGAGCAGTTCTTC.

This rearrangement joins TRBV7-9 to TRBJ2-5; TRBD1 agrees at 7 bases. V dropped 6 bases and J dropped 5; count of bases not matched to a gene: 12. The CDR3 length is 15 residues. The germline CDR1 and CDR2 sequences are SEHNR and FQNEAQ (reference sequence). The CDR3 region has the DNA TGTGCCAGCAGGCATATCCGGGACAGTGGGGAGACCCAGTACTTC. Encoded protein: CASRHIRDSGETQYF.

This clonotype has only a few counts. The CDR3 DNA sequence: TGCAGTGCCCATGCAGGGGTCTATGGCTACACCTTC. This translates into CSAHAGVYGYTF. The chain joins TRBV20-1 to TRBJ1-2, with D perhaps TRBD1 (6 bases). CDR3 length: 12 amino acids. CDR1 DFQATT and CDR2 SNEGSKA come from the germline V gene (reference sequence). Trimming took 6 bases from V and 4 from J, leaving 12 bases between them.

The V gene is TRBV14, the J gene TRBJ2-7; 7 positions agree with TRBD1. CDR1 and CDR2 (germline): SGHDN, FVKESK. V lost 0 bases to trimming and J lost 6 bases; unmatched junction nucleotides: 2. The CDR3 is made up of 13 amino acids. The CDR3 DNA reads TGTGCCAGCAGCCAAGACGCAGGGGGCGAGCAGTACTTC. It codes for CASSQDAGGEQYF.

This clonotype has just a few counts. Mismatch with germline at one junction end may stem from a read error. The chain links TRBV4-2 to TRBJ2-4, with D possibly being TRBD2 (5 bases). The CDR3 contains 11 residues. Germline values: CDR1 LGHNA, CDR2 YNFKEQ. The DNA of the CDR3 is TGTGCCAGCAGCCGTGACGGGGAGCAGTACTTT. It encodes CASSRDGEQYF.

The V and J genes are TRBV9 and TRBJ1-2; possibly TRBD1 for D (6 bases). CDR3 length: 15 residues. The germline V gene encodes CDR1 SGDLS and CDR2 YYNGEE. Trimming took off 1 base at V and 7 bases at J, with 17 bases between the two ends. This CDR3 is CASSVNVRGYSGYTF. The CDR3 DNA follows: TGTGCCAGCAGCGTAAACGTGAGGGGGTACAGTGGCTACACCTTC.

CDR3 DNA: TGCGCCAGCAGCTTGGACTTCTTCTACAATGAGCAGTTCTTC. It is translated as CASSLDFFYNEQFF. This rearrangement joins TRBV5-1 to TRBJ2-1, with D uncertain. Germline V gene lookup returns CDR1 SGHRS and CDR2 YFSETQ. This CDR3 spans 14 amino acids. V lost 0 bases and J lost 3, with 7 bases in between.

The chain links TRBV11-2 to TRBJ2-1, with D perhaps matching TRBD2 (6 bases). The germline CDR1 and CDR2 sequences are SGHAT and FQNNGV. The V end lost 4 bases, the J end lost 4 bases, and 14 bases lay between the germline ends. The CDR3 has 15 residues. The DNA for the CDR3 is TGTGCCAGCAGCTCCCTTGGGGGGAAATACAATGAGCAGTTCTTC. Its protein is CASSSLGGKYNEQFF.

The sample holds one count of this clonotype. The genes are TRBV28 and TRBJ2-7, with 9 nucleotides matching TRBD2. TRBJ2-5 matches the DNA end more closely, so the J call is doubtful. The germline CDR1 and CDR2 sequences are MDHEN and SYDVKM. The CDR3 loop spans 14 amino acids. CDR3 amino acids: CASSVSGGKETQYF. As DNA, the CDR3 is TGTGCCAGCAGTGTCAGCGGGGGGAAAGAGACCCAGTACTTC.

V usage is TRBV6-2 or TRBV6-3 and J usage is TRBJ2-1; 7 bases fit TRBD2. The CDR3 runs 14 residues. V was pared by 4 bases and J by 8 bases, with 8 bases of the junction left unmatched. The germline V gene has CDR1 MNHEY and CDR2 SVGEGT. This CDR3 is CASSSLLAPHEQFF. CDR3 bases: TGTGCCAGCAGTTCGTTACTAGCGCCCCATGAGCAGTTCTTC.

This clonotype was seen more than once but under ten times. This rearrangement joins TRBV6-6 to TRBJ2-1; 10 bases agree with TRBD2. J was trimmed by 6 bases and V by 4 bases; bases with no gene match: 12. The CDR3 consists of 17 residues. Germline CDR1 and CDR2: MNHNY and SVGAGI (reference sequence). The CDR3 loop reads CASSSRSTSGARNEQFF. The CDR3 DNA reads as TGTGCCAGCAGTTCCCGCTCCACTAGCGGGGCCCGCAATGAGCAGTTCTTC.

This sequence joins TRBV7-6 and TRBJ2-7; the D gene could be TRBD1 or TRBD2 (5 bases each). V gave up 1 base and J gave up 3 bases, with 10 bases separating them. The CDR3 length is 14 residues. Germline V gene sequence: CDR1 SGHVS, CDR2 FNYEAQ. The CDR3 here is CASSLDGGIYEQYF. DNA of the CDR3: TGTGCCAGCAGCTTAGATGGGGGAATCTACGAGCAGTACTTC. Variable domain in full (rest from reference TRBV7-6 and TRBJ2-7): GAGVSQSPRYKVTKRGQDVALRCDPISGHVSLYWYRQALGQGPEFLTYFNYEAQQDKSGLPNDRFSAERPEGSISTLTIQRTEQRDSAMYRCASSLDGGIYEQYFGPGTRLTVT.

The V call is TRBV6-1, the J call TRBJ1-2; D ambiguous. The CDR3 contains 11 residues. V lost 2 bases, J lost 7 bases, and 5 bases lay in between. The germline gives CDR1 MNHNS, CDR2 SASEGT. The CDR3 here is CASSELFGYTF. The CDR3 DNA follows: TGTGCCAGCAGTGAACTTTTTGGCTACACCTTC.

This rearrangement joins TRBV4-2 to TRBJ1-6, with TRBD1 matching over 7 bases. Per the germline V gene, CDR1 is LGHNA and CDR2 is YNFKEQ. CDR3 size: 15 residues. Trimming at V came to 0 bases and at J to 10 bases, leaving 6 bases not matched to a gene. Written as DNA, the CDR3 is TGTGCCAGCAGCCAAGAAACAGGGGAGAGGTCACCCCTCCACTTT. Translating gives CASSQETGERSPLHF.

Concerning this clonotype itself: This could be a read error, since a much larger clone is one nucleotide away. The chain combines TRBV29-1 with TRBJ2-3; no clear D gene. The CDR3 contains 12 residues. Germline V gene sequence: CDR1 SQVTM, CDR2 ANQGSEA. Trimming cost V 0 bases and J 2 bases, with 3 bases left between them. CDR3 bases: TGCAGCGTTGAAGACAACACAGATACGCAGTATTTT. Translating it yields CSVEDNTDTQYF.